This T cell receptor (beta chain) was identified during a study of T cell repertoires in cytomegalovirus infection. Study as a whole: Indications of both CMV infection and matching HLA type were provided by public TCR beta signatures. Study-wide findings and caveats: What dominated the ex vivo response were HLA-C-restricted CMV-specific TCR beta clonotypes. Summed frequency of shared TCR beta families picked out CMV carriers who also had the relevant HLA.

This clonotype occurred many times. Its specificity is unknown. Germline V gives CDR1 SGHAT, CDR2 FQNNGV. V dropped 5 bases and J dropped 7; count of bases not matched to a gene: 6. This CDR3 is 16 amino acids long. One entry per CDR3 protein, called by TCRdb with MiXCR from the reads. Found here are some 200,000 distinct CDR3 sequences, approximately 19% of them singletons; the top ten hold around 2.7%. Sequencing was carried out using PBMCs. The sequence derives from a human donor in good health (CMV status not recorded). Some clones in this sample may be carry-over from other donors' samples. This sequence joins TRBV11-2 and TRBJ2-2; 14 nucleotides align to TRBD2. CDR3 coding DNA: TGTGCCAGCAGCGAGGGACTAGCGGGAGCGGGCGGGGAGCTGTTTTTT. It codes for CASSEGLAGAGGELFF.